The 15 T cell receptor beta chains reported below all come from one sample, sequenced in a study of cytomegalovirus exposure and HLA in healthy donors. A multiplex PCR was run with 60 Vbeta primers and 13 Jbeta primers. The assay was immunoSEQ multiplex PCR, and TCRdb's table has in-frame clones only and misses some. The sample has 90,000 to 120,000 clones; over 75% are singletons. Sequencing was done on a sample of PBMCs. The receptor source for this set is a male donor in good health and CMV-seronegative.

Written as DNA, the CDR3 is TGTGCCAGCAGTTCGCTAGGCACAGATACGCAGTATTTT. Its protein is CASSSLGTDTQYF. The chain combines TRBV27 with TRBJ2-3; no reliable D call. Germline V gives CDR1 MNHEY, CDR2 SMNVEV (reference sequence). The length of the CDR3 is 13 residues. The ends were cut back, 4 bases at V and 1 base at J, with 6 bases in the middle.

The chain joins TRBV6-1 to TRBJ2-3; D remains unclear. Trimming removed 1 base at V and 1 base at J, with 6 bases between. There are 14 residues in the CDR3. Germline CDR1 MNHNS, CDR2 SASEGT. CDR3 coding DNA: TGTGCCAGCAGTGAAGTCCCAGGCACAGATACGCAGTATTTT. This codes for CASSEVPGTDTQYF.

The V gene is TRBV2, the J gene TRBJ2-5, with 8 bases matching TRBD1. CDR1 and CDR2 (germline): SNHLY, FYNNEI. With V trimmed by 7 bases and J by 5 bases, 6 bases remained unmatched. The CDR3 is 13 residues long. This CDR3 reads CASISRDRETQYF. The CDR3 DNA is TGTGCCAGCATTTCAAGGGACAGGGAGACCCAGTACTTC. The entire variable domain, with the rest obtained from reference TRBV2 and TRBJ2-5, is as follows: EPEVTQTPSHQVTQMGQEVILRCVPISNHLYFYWYRQILGQKVEFLVSFYNNEISEKSEIFDDQFSVERPDGSNFTLKIRSTKLEDSAMYFCASISRDRETQYFGPGTRLLVL.

The table lists this clone with a count of one. The V gene is TRBV7-2, the J gene TRBJ2-5, with D possibly matching TRBD2 (5 bases). The germline gives CDR1 SGHTA, CDR2 FQGNSA. CDR3 size: 16 residues. The V gene lost 1 base and the J gene lost 5 bases, with 17 bases spanning the gap. The DNA for the CDR3 is TGTGCCAGCAGCTTAGTCCCGGGGTTGAAAGAGGAGACCCAGTACTTC. Protein product: CASSLVPGLKEETQYF. The variable domain in full, with the rest retrieved from reference TRBV7-2 and TRBJ2-5, is GAGVSQSPSNKVTEKGKDVELRCDPISGHTALYWYRQSLGQGLEFLIYFQGNSAPDKSGLPSDRFSAERTGGSVSTLTIQRTQQEDSAVYLCASSLVPGLKEETQYFGPGTRLLVL.

The gene calls are TRBV18 and TRBJ1-1; 7 bases fit TRBD1. The germline V gene has CDR1 KGHSH and CDR2 LQKENI. The CDR3 covers 16 residues. Losses at the gene ends were 0 bases for V and 0 bases for J; bases not matched to a gene: 4. The CDR3 reads CASSPPDRQVNTEAFF. The DNA for the CDR3 is TGTGCCAGCTCACCACCGGACAGGCAAGTGAACACTGAAGCTTTCTTT.

The gene calls are TRBV14 and TRBJ2-7, with D possibly matching TRBD1 (6 bases). The CDR3 spans 17 residues. V was pared by 0 bases and J by 3 bases, with 18 bases between. Germline CDR1 SGHDN, CDR2 FVKESK. DNA for the CDR3: TGTGCCAGCAGCCAAGAGTTCTTCGGAGACAGGCACTACGAGCAGTACTTC. It encodes CASSQEFFGDRHYEQYF. The full variable domain, in which reference TRBV14 and TRBJ2-7 provide the parts outside the CDR3, is EAGVTQFPSHSVIEKGQTVTLRCDPISGHDNLYWYRRVMGKEIKFLLHFVKESKQDESGMPNNRFLAERTGGTYSTLKVQPAELEDSGVYFCASSQEFFGDRHYEQYFGPGTRLTVT.

The chain employs TRBV6-5 and TRBJ2-3; TRBD1 aligns across 7 bases. The CDR3 loop spans 14 amino acids. CDR1 and CDR2 (germline): MNHEY, SVGAGI. V lost 5 bases to trimming and J lost 6 bases; unmatched junction nucleotides: 8. The CDR3 sequence is CASSITGTDDTQYF. The DNA for the CDR3 is TGTGCCAGCAGTATTACTGGGACAGATGATACGCAGTATTTT.

This CDR3 reads CAWRGVTAYGYTF. CDR3 DNA: TGTGCCTGGAGAGGGGTCACAGCCTATGGCTACACCTTC. The chain employs TRBV30 and TRBJ1-2; D is possibly TRBD1 (5 bases). This CDR3 is built from 13 residues. V lost 3 bases and J 4 bases, leaving 12 bases between the germline ends. CDR1 is GTSNPN and CDR2 is SVGIG in the germline V gene (reference sequence).

The V gene is TRBV5-4, the J gene TRBJ2-1; 9 bases agree with TRBD1. Germline V CDR1 and CDR2: SGHNT, YYREEE (reference sequence). The length of the CDR3 is 15 residues. With 4 bases clipped from V and 4 bases from J, the junction kept 6 bases outside the gene matches. DNA for the CDR3: TGTGCCAGCAGCCCCCCGGACAGGGGTTACAATGAGCAGTTCTTC. It translates to CASSPPDRGYNEQFF. Full variable domain (rest looked up from reference TRBV5-4 and TRBJ2-1): ETGVTQSPTHLIKTRGQQVTLRCSSQSGHNTVSWYQQALGQGPQFIFQYYREEENGRGNFPPRFSGLQFPNYSSELNVNALELDDSALYLCASSPPDRGYNEQFFGPGTRLTVL.

J is TRBJ2-7 and V is TRBV27; TRBD1 aligns across 8 bases. This CDR3 region has 14 residues. V was clipped by 5 bases and J by 4 bases; unmatched bases: 7. Germline assignment: CDR1 MNHEY and CDR2 SMNVEV (reference sequence). The CDR3 loop is CASSGTGTGYEQYF. The CDR3 coding sequence is TGTGCCAGCAGTGGGACCGGGACAGGATACGAGCAGTACTTC.

The genes are TRBV29-1 and TRBJ2-5; unclear D gene. The assigned J gene may be wrong: the sequence end matches TRBJ2-7 better. This CDR3 contains 13 residues. Germline lookup yields CDR1 SQVTM and CDR2 ANQGSEA. CDR3 DNA sequence: TGCAGCGTTGACTCTGCGGATGCCTACGAGCAGTACTTC. This translates into CSVDSADAYEQYF.

This clone was detected only a few times. The V and J genes are TRBV2 and TRBJ2-2, with D possibly being TRBD2 (6 bases). V gave up 10 bases and J gave up 2 bases, with 11 bases separating them. Germline lookup yields CDR1 SNHLY and CDR2 FYNNEI. There are 13 residues in the CDR3. CDR3: CATGTFNTGELFF. The CDR3 coding sequence is TGTGCCACCGGGACTTTTAACACCGGGGAGCTGTTTTTT. The whole variable domain, remainder taken from reference TRBV2 and TRBJ2-2, is EPEVTQTPSHQVTQMGQEVILRCVPISNHLYFYWYRQILGQKVEFLVSFYNNEISEKSEIFDDQFSVERPDGSNFTLKIRSTKLEDSAMYFCATGTFNTGELFFGEGSRLTVL.

This chain joins TRBV5-8 and TRBJ2-2; D is undetermined. The CDR3 sequence is 13 residues long. V lost 1 base and J lost 6, with 7 bases in between. Germline V gives CDR1 SGHTS, CDR2 YDEGEE. The CDR3 sequence: CASSLSRAGELFF. CDR3 sequence (DNA): TGTGCCAGCAGCTTGTCCCGCGCCGGGGAGCTGTTTTTT.

The chain is built from TRBV9 and TRBJ2-3; D is unclear. Germline V gene sequence: CDR1 SGDLS, CDR2 YYNGEE. The CDR3 has 14 amino acids. V gave up 3 bases and J gave up 1 base, with 9 bases separating them. CDR3: CASSGRQRTDTQYF. The CDR3 DNA follows: TGTGCCAGCAGCGGCAGACAACGCACAGATACGCAGTATTTT.

This chain uses TRBV25-1 with TRBJ1-3; D is unclear. The CDR3 length is 15 residues. Germline lookup yields CDR1 MGHDK and CDR2 SYGVNS. With 1 base removed from V and 1 base from J, the gap between germline ends came to 8 bases. DNA for the CDR3: TGTGCCAGCAGTGAATTGCGGTCTTCTGGAAACACCATATATTTT. Translation gives CASSELRSSGNTIYF.